The 3 T cell receptor beta chains presented below share a single source sample, sequenced in a study of T-cell reconstitution after alpha-beta-depleted transplantation in children. Library preparation (for TCRbeta) was performed with unique molecular identifiers. One entry per CDR3 protein results from TCRdb running MiXCR on the PCR reads. The repertoire includes about 400,000 distinct CDR3 sequences, 20% of them detected once, and over 3.5% sits in the top ten. The sequenced sample was PBMCs from the stem cell graft donor, obtained from the stem cell graft. The source of these receptors is a human donor who donated a stem cell graft to a child with acute myeloid leukemia.

The chain couples TRBV6-5 to TRBJ2-3; 10 nucleotides agree with TRBD2. In germline, CDR1 is MNHEY, CDR2 SVGAGI. After removal of 0 bases from V and 0 bases from J, the junction contained 9 bases not matched to a gene. The CDR3 contains 19 residues. CDR3 in amino acids: CASSYSLLAGEESTDTQYF. The CDR3 nucleotides are TGTGCCAGCAGTTACTCTTTGCTAGCGGGAGAAGAGAGCACAGATACGCAGTATTTT.

The V gene is TRBV6-2 or TRBV6-3, the J gene TRBJ1-5, with 9 bases lining up with TRBD1. J gave up 7 bases and V 6 bases, and 16 bases lay outside the gene matches. In germline, CDR1 is MNHEY, CDR2 SVGEGT. The CDR3 extends over 17 amino acids. The CDR3 sequence is CASRHSVGTGPGQPQHF. In nucleotides, the CDR3 is TGTGCCAGCAGACACTCGGTGGGGACAGGGCCGGGGCAGCCCCAGCATTTT.

The chain couples TRBV20-1 to TRBJ2-1; 13 bases are shared with TRBD2. V dropped 4 bases and J dropped 8; count of bases not matched to a gene: 5. CDR3 length equals 14 residues. The germline CDR1 and CDR2 sequences are DFQATT and SNEGSKA (reference sequence). CDR3 DNA: TGCAGTGCTACCACCGGACTAGCGGGAGATGAGCAGTTCTTC. Protein product: CSATTGLAGDEQFF.